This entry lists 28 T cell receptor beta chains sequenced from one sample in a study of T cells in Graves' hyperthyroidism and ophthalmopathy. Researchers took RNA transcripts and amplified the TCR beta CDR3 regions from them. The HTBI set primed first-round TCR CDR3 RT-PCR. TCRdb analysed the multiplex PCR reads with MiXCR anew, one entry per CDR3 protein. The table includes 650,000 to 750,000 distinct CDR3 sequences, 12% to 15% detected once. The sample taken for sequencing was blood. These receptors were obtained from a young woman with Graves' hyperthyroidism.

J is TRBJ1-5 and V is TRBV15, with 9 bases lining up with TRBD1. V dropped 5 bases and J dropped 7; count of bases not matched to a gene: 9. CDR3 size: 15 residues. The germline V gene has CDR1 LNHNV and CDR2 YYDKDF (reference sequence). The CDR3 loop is CATSGGTGLGQPQHF. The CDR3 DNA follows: TGTGCCACCAGCGGGGGGACAGGGCTGGGGCAGCCCCAGCATTTT.

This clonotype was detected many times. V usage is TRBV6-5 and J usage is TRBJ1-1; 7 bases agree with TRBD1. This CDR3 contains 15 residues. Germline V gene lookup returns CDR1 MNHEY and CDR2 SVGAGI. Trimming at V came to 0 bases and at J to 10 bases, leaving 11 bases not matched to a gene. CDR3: CASSYSGPSGGVAFF. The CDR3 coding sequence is TGTGCCAGCAGTTACTCGGGCCCGTCAGGGGGGGTAGCTTTCTTT.

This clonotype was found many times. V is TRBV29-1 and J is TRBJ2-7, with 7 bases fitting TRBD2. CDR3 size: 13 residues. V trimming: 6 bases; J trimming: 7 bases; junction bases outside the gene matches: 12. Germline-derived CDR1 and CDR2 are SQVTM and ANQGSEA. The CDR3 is CSVNQRGDLEQYF. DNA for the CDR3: TGCAGCGTGAACCAACGGGGGGATCTTGAGCAGTACTTC.

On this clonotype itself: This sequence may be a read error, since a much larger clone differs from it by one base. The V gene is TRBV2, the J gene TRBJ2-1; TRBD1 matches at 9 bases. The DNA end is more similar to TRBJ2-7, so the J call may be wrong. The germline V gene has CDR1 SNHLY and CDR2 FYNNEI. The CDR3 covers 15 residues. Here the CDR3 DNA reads TGTGCCAGCAGTGTAGAGTGGGACAGGGAGAATGAGCAGTACTTC. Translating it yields CASSVEWDRENEQYF.

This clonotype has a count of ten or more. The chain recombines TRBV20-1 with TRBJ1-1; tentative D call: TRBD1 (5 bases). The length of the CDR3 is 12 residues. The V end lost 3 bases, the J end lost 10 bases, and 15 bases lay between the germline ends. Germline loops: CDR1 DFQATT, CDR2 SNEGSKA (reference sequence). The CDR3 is CSARRQAGGAFF. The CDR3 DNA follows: TGCAGTGCTAGGCGGCAGGCCGGGGGAGCTTTCTTT.

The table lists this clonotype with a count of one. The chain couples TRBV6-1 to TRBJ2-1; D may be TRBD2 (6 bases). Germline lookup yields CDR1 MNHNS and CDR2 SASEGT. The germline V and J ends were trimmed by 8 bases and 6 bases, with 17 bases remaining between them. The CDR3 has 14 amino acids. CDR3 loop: CASQGLQGGNEQFF. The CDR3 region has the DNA TGTGCCAGCCAGGGACTCCAAGGCGGCAATGAGCAGTTCTTC.

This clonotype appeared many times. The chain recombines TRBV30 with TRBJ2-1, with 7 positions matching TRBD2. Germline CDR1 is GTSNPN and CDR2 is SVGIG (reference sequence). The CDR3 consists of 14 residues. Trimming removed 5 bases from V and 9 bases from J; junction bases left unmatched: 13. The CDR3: CAWVPRGEGREQFF. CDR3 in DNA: TGTGCCTGGGTGCCTCGGGGGGAGGGCCGTGAGCAGTTCTTC. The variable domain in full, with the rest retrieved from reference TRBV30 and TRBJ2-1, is SQTIHQWPATLVQPVGSPLSLECTVEGTSNPNLYWYRQAAGRGLQLLFYSVGIGQISSEVPQNLSASRPQDRQFILSSKKLLLSDSGFYLCAWVPRGEGREQFFGPGTRLTVL.

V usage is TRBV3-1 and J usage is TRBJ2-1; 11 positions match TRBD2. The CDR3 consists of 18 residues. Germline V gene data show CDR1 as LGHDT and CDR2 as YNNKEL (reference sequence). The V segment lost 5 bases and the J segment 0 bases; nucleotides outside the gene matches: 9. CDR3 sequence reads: CASSFNGLAGGSYNEQFF. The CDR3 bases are TGTGCCAGCAGCTTCAACGGTCTAGCGGGGGGCTCCTACAATGAGCAGTTCTTC.

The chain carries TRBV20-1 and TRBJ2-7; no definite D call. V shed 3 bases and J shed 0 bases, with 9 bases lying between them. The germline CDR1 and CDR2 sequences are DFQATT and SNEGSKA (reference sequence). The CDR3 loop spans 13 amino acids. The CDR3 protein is CSARVRTSYEQYF. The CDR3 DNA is TGCAGTGCTAGGGTCCGAACCTCCTACGAGCAGTACTTC.

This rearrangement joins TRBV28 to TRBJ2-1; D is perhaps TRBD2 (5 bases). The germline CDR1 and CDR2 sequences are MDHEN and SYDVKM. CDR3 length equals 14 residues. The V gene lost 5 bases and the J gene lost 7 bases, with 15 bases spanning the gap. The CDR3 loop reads CASSVTREVNEQFF. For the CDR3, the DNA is TGTGCCAGCAGTGTTACTAGAGAGGTTAATGAGCAGTTCTTC.

The CDR3 protein is CASSEFGRANEQFF. The CDR3 coding sequence is TGTGCCAGCAGTGAGTTTGGCAGAGCCAATGAGCAGTTCTTC. The chain couples TRBV6-1 to TRBJ2-1; D gene unclear. Germline lookup yields CDR1 MNHNS and CDR2 SASEGT. V gave up 3 bases and J gave up 6 bases, with 12 bases separating them. This CDR3 contains 14 residues.

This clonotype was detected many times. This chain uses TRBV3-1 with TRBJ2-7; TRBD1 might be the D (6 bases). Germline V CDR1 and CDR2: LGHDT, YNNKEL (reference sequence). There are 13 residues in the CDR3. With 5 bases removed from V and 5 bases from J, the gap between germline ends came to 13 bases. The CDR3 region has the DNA TGTGCCAGCAGCTACCTGGGGGCAAACGAGCAGTACTTC. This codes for CASSYLGANEQYF.

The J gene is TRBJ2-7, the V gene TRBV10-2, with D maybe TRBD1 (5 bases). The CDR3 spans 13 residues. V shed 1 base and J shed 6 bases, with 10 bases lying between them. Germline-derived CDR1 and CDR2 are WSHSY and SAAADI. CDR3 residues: CASSEWGRTEQYF. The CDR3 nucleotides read TGCGCCAGCAGTGAGTGGGGCCGAACCGAGCAGTACTTC.

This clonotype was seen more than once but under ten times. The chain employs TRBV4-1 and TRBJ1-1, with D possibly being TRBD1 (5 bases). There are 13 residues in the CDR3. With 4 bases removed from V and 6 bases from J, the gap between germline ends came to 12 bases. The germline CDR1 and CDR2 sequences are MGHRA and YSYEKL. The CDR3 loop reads CASSPDTRPEAFF. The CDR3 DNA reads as TGCGCCAGCAGCCCGGACACCCGACCTGAAGCTTTCTTT.

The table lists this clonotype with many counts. CDR3 in amino acids: CSARDQTGLVAQPPYEQYF. CDR3 bases: TGCAGTGCTAGAGATCAGACAGGGCTCGTGGCCCAACCTCCCTACGAGCAGTACTTC. The chain uses TRBV20-1 and TRBJ2-7, with 7 bases matching TRBD1. There are 19 residues in the CDR3. Germline V CDR1 and CDR2: DFQATT, SNEGSKA (reference sequence). The V segment lost 0 bases and the J segment 2 bases; nucleotides outside the gene matches: 19.

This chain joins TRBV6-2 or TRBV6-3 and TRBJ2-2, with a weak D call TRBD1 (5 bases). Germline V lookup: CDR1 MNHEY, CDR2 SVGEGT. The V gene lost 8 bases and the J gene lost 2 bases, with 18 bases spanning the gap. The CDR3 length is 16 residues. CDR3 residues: CASSPLQGINTGELFF. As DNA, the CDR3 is TGTGCCAGCTCGCCTCTCCAGGGAATAAACACCGGGGAGCTGTTTTTT.

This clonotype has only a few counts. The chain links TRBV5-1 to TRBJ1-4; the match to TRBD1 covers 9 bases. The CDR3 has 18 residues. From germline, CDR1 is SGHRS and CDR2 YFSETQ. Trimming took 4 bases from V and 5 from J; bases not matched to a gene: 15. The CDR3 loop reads CASSNGYRGQSGNEKLFF. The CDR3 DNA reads TGCGCCAGCAGCAATGGATACAGGGGGCAAAGCGGGAATGAAAAACTGTTTTTT.

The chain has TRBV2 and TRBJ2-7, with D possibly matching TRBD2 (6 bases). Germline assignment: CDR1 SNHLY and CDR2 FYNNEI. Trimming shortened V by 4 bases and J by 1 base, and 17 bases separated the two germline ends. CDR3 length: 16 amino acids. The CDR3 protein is CASSARLGPGSYEQYF. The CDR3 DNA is TGTGCCAGCAGTGCAAGACTAGGACCGGGGTCCTACGAGCAGTACTTC. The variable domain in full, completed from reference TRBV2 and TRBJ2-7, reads EPEVTQTPSHQVTQMGQEVILRCVPISNHLYFYWYRQILGQKVEFLVSFYNNEISEKSEIFDDQFSVERPDGSNFTLKIRSTKLEDSAMYFCASSARLGPGSYEQYFGPGTRLTVT.

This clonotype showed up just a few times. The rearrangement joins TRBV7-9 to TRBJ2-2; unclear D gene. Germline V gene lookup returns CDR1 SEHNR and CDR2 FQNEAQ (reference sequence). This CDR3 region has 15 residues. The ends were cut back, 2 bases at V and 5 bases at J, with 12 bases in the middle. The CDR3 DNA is TGTGCCAGCAGCTTATCACAGACCCGGACCGGGGAGCTGTTTTTT. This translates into CASSLSQTRTGELFF.

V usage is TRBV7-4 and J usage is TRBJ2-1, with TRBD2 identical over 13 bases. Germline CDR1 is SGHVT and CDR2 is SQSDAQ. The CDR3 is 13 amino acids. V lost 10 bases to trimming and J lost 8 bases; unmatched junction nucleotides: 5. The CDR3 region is CAIRTSGSYEQFF. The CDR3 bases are TGTGCCATCAGGACTAGCGGGAGCTATGAGCAGTTCTTC.

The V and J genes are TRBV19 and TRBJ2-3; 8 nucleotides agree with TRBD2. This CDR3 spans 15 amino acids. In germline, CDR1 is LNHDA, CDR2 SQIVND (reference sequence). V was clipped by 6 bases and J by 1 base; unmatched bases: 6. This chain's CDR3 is CASRKTSGRTDTQYF. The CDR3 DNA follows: TGTGCCAGTAGGAAAACTAGCGGCCGCACAGATACGCAGTATTTT.

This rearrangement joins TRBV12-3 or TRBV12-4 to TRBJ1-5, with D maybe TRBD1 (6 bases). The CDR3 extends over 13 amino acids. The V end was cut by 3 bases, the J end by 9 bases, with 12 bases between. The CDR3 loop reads CASSFTGPWPQHF. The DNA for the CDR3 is TGTGCCAGCAGTTTTACAGGGCCATGGCCCCAGCATTTT.

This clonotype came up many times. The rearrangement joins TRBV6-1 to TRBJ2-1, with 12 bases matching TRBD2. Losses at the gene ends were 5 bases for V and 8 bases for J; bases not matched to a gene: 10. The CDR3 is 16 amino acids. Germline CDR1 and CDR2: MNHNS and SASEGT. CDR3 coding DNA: TGTGCCAGCAGTCCAAGGACTAGCGGGAAAAGGGATGAGCAGTTCTTC. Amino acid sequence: CASSPRTSGKRDEQFF.

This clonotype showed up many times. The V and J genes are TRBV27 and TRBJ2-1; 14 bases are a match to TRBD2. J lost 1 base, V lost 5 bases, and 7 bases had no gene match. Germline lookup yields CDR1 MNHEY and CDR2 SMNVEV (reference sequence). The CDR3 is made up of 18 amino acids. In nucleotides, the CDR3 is TGTGCCAGCAGTCCCCAGACTAGCGGGAGGGGGTCCTACAATGAGCAGTTCTTC. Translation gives CASSPQTSGRGSYNEQFF.

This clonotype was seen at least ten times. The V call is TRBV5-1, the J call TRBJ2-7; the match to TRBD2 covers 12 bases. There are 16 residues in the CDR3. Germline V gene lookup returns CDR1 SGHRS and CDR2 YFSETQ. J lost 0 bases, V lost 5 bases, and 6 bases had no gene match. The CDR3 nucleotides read TGCGCCAGCAGACCGACTAGCGGGGGATACTCCTACGAGCAGTACTTC. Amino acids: CASRPTSGGYSYEQYF.

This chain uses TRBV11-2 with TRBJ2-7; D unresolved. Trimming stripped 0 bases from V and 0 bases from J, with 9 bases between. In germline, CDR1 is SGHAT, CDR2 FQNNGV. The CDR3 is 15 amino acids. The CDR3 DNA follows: TGTGCCAGCAGCTTAGATACCTCCCACTCCTACGAGCAGTACTTC. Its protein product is CASSLDTSHSYEQYF.

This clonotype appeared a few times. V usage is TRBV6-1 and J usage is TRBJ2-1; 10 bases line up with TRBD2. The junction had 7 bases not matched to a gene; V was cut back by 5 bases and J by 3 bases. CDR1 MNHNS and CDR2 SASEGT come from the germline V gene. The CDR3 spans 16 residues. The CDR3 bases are TGTGCCAGCAGTCCGGGACTAGCGAGAGACTACAATGAGCAGTTCTTC. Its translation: CASSPGLARDYNEQFF.

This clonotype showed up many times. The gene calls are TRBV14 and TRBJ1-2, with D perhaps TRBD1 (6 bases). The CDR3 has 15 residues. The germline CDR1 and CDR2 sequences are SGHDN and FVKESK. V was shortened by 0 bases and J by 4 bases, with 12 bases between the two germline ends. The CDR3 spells CASSQDSGAIYGYTF. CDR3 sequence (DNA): TGTGCCAGCAGCCAAGATTCAGGGGCCATCTATGGCTACACCTTC.